This T cell receptor (beta chain) was found in a study of naive and memory T cell subsets. General observations from the study: Over 85% of naive TCR sequences appeared only once, unlike memory subsets. Especially in CD8 cells, naive repertoires contained a few larger clonotypes, possibly CD45RA-re-expressing memory cells.

An equimolar mix of two oligonucleotides served as the beta constant-region primer for TRBC1 and TRBC2. Four rounds of PCR amplified the ligated cDNA using nested alpha and beta constant-region primers plus SP2. A single record per CDR3 protein comes from TCRdb applying MiXCR to the UMI-ligation and nested PCR reads. There are about 150,000 distinct CDR3 sequences in the sample; over 15% occur only once, and around 0.14% lies in the top ten. A remark on this clonotype: What it binds is not known.

The source material was naive CD4+ T cells from blood. This receptor was taken from a human donor in good health.

The CDR3 reads CASSLVQGGTNTEAFF. The DNA for the CDR3 is TGTGCCAGCAGCTTGGTACAGGGGGGTACGAATACTGAAGCTTTCTTT. The chain links TRBV5-5 to TRBJ1-1, with TRBD1 matching 8 bases. From germline, CDR1 is SGHKS and CDR2 YYEKEE (reference sequence). With V trimmed by 0 bases and J by 5 bases, 9 bases remained unmatched. The CDR3 covers 16 residues. Based on the CDR3 plus reference TRBV5-5 and TRBJ1-1, the full variable domain is DAGVTQSPTHLIKTRGQQVTLRCSPISGHKSVSWYQQVLGQGPQFIFQYYEKEERGRGNFPDRFSARQFPNYSSELNVNALLLGDSALYLCASSLVQGGTNTEAFFGQGTRLTVV.